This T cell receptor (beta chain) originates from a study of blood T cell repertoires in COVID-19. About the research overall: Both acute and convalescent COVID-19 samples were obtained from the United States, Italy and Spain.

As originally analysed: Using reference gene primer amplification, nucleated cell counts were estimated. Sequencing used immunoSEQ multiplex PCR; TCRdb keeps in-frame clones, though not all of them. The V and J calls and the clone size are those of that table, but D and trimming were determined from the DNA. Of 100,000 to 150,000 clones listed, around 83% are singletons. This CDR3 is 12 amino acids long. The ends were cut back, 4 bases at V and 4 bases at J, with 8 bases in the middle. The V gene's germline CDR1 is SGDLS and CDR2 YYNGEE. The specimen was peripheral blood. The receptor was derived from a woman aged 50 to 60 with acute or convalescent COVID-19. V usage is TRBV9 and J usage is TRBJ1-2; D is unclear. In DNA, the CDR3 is TGTGCCAGCAGCCGTTTAGTCTATGGCTACACCTTC. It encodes CASSRLVYGYTF. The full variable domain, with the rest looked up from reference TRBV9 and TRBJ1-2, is DSGVTQTPKHLITATGQRVTLRCSPRSGDLSVYWYQQSLDQGLQFLIQYYNGEERAKGNILERFSAQQFPDLHSELNLSSLELGDSALYFCASSRLVYGYTFGSGTRLTVV.